This is a list of T cell receptor beta chains from one sample in a study of shared T cell receptors in the human thymus. The repertoire was sequenced with immunoSEQ multiplex PCR; TCRdb's copy has only in-frame clones and lacks some. Among hundreds of thousands of clones listed, 80% to 90% were seen once. These data were also filed under a second study, of human thymus T cells.

Input material: thymocytes. These receptors were taken from a girl less than two years old with a congenital heart defect. The CDR3 runs from the conserved cysteine through the conserved F or W. D genes are given only for firm matches. Clone size is shown for a subset of rows, as once, few, many or a class of expanded clone.

cdr3_aa: CASSQHTGTGGNMNTEAFF
cdr3_nt: TGTGCCAGCAGCCAACATACTGGGACAGGGGGAAACATGAACACTGAAGCTTTCTTT
j_call: TRBJ1-1
cdr3_length: 19
d_call: TRBD1
v_call: TRBV5-6
clone_size: NA

cdr3_aa: CATLLRDYLNEQFF
cdr3_nt: TGTGCCACACTATTAAGGGACTACTTGAATGAGCAGTTCTTC
j_call: TRBJ2-1
cdr3_length: 14
d_call: TRBD2
v_call: TRBV6-6
clone_size: NA

cdr3_aa: CASGGTEAFF
cdr3_nt: TGTGCCAGCGGAGGGACTGAAGCTTTCTTT
j_call: TRBJ1-1
cdr3_length: 10
d_call: NA
v_call: TRBV9
clone_size: NA

cdr3_aa: CASSFKGEAGEAFF
cdr3_nt: TGTGCCAGCAGTTTCAAGGGCGAGGCGGGTGAAGCTTTCTTT
j_call: TRBJ1-1
cdr3_length: 14
d_call: NA
v_call: TRBV28
clone_size: NA

cdr3_aa: CASSRPEQGGEKLFF
cdr3_nt: TGTGCCAGTAGCCGACCGGAGCAGGGGGGAGAAAAACTGTTTTTT
j_call: TRBJ1-4
cdr3_length: 15
d_call: TRBD1
v_call: TRBV19
clone_size: NA

cdr3_aa: CASGDRTGSEAFF
cdr3_nt: TGTGCCAGCGGGGACAGGACGGGGTCTGAAGCTTTCTTT
j_call: TRBJ1-1
cdr3_length: 13
d_call: TRBD1
v_call: TRBV7-9
clone_size: NA

cdr3_aa: CASSSPKPRKGGYTF
cdr3_nt: TGCGCCAGCAGCTCGCCCAAACCGCGGAAAGGTGGCTACACCTTC
j_call: TRBJ1-2
cdr3_length: 15
d_call: NA
v_call: TRBV5-1
clone_size: NA

cdr3_aa: CAWRIGTSGSYEQYF
cdr3_nt: TGTGCCTGGCGGATCGGGACTAGCGGCTCCTACGAGCAGTACTTC
j_call: TRBJ2-7
cdr3_length: 15
d_call: TRBD2
v_call: TRBV30
clone_size: NA

cdr3_aa: CASTLGLTGGPGYTF
cdr3_nt: TGTGCCAGTACCCTGGGCTTGACAGGGGGACCTGGCTACACCTTC
j_call: TRBJ1-2
cdr3_length: 15
d_call: TRBD1
v_call: TRBV19
clone_size: NA

cdr3_aa: CASRYLTGTEAFF
cdr3_nt: TGTGCCAGCAGGTACCTTACGGGAACTGAAGCTTTCTTT
j_call: TRBJ1-1
cdr3_length: 13
d_call: NA
v_call: TRBV9
clone_size: NA

cdr3_aa: CASSLVFRREKETQYF
cdr3_nt: TGTGCCAGCAGCTTAGTCTTTAGGAGAGAAAAAGAGACCCAGTACTTC
j_call: TRBJ2-5
cdr3_length: 16
d_call: NA
v_call: TRBV11-2
clone_size: NA

cdr3_aa: CASRYRARGLNTEAFF
cdr3_nt: TGTGCCAGCAGATATAGGGCAAGGGGCCTGAACACTGAAGCTTTCTTT
j_call: TRBJ1-1
cdr3_length: 16
d_call: NA
v_call: TRBV2
clone_size: NA

cdr3_aa: CASVRYPGQKKSEAFF
cdr3_nt: TGCGCCAGCGTACGATATCCGGGACAGAAAAAATCTGAAGCTTTCTTT
j_call: TRBJ1-1
cdr3_length: 16
d_call: TRBD1
v_call: TRBV4-3
clone_size: once

cdr3_aa: CASSGQGSSYEQYF
cdr3_nt: TGTGCCAGCAGTGGACAGGGGAGCTCCTACGAGCAGTACTTC
j_call: TRBJ2-7
cdr3_length: 14
d_call: TRBD1
v_call: TRBV6-1
clone_size: NA

cdr3_aa: CASGLGQIMNTEAFF
cdr3_nt: TGTGCTAGTGGTTTGGGACAGATAATGAACACTGAAGCTTTCTTT
j_call: TRBJ1-1
cdr3_length: 15
d_call: NA
v_call: TRBV12-5
clone_size: NA

cdr3_aa: CASSEAPGTGEVWYGYTF
cdr3_nt: TGTGCCAGCAGTGAAGCTCCTGGGACAGGGGAAGTTTGGTATGGCTACACCTTC
j_call: TRBJ1-2
cdr3_length: 18
d_call: TRBD1
v_call: TRBV2
clone_size: NA

cdr3_aa: CAISESLIGLSHTGTNPYEQYF
cdr3_nt: TGTGCCATCAGTGAGTCTCTTATTGGCTTGAGTCATACAGGGACGAACCCCTACGAGCAGTACTTC
j_call: TRBJ2-7
cdr3_length: 22
d_call: NA
v_call: TRBV10-3
clone_size: once

cdr3_aa: CASSEALGGVGPKLFF
cdr3_nt: TGTGCCAGCAGTGAAGCGCTAGGGGGTGTCGGCCCAAAACTGTTTTTT
j_call: TRBJ1-4
cdr3_length: 16
d_call: NA
v_call: TRBV2
clone_size: once

cdr3_aa: CASRINRGVDYGYTF
cdr3_nt: TGTGCCAGCCGAATAAACAGGGGCGTTGACTATGGCTACACCTTC
j_call: TRBJ1-2
cdr3_length: 15
d_call: TRBD1
v_call: TRBV27
clone_size: NA

cdr3_aa: CASSFRRDRDHEQYF
cdr3_nt: TGTGCCAGCAGTTTCCGCCGGGACAGGGACCACGAGCAGTACTTC
j_call: TRBJ2-7
cdr3_length: 15
d_call: TRBD1
v_call: TRBV27
clone_size: NA

cdr3_aa: CASSTAGLAANVLTF
cdr3_nt: TGTGCCAGCAGTACCGCTGGACTAGCGGCCAACGTCCTGACTTTC
j_call: TRBJ2-6
cdr3_length: 15
d_call: TRBD2
v_call: TRBV27
clone_size: NA

cdr3_aa: CASSYAGETDTQYF
cdr3_nt: TGTGCCAGCAGTTACGCGGGGGAGACAGATACGCAGTATTTT
j_call: TRBJ2-3
cdr3_length: 14
d_call: TRBD2
v_call: TRBV6-5
clone_size: NA

cdr3_aa: CASSFWGGNTEAFF
cdr3_nt: TGTGCCAGCAGCTTTTGGGGGGGGAACACTGAAGCTTTCTTT
j_call: TRBJ1-1
cdr3_length: 14
d_call: NA
v_call: TRBV5-6
clone_size: NA

cdr3_aa: CASNCHYRGDDTEAFF
cdr3_nt: TGTGCCAGCAATTGCCATTACAGGGGAGACGACACTGAAGCTTTCTTT
j_call: TRBJ1-1
cdr3_length: 16
d_call: TRBD1
v_call: TRBV27
clone_size: once

cdr3_aa: CASSERGQSNTEAFF
cdr3_nt: TGTGCCAGCAGTGAAAGGGGCCAAAGCAACACTGAAGCTTTCTTT
j_call: TRBJ1-1
cdr3_length: 15
d_call: NA
v_call: TRBV6-1
clone_size: NA

cdr3_aa: CASRGGRSSYNEQFF
cdr3_nt: TGTGCCAGCAGGGGCGGGCGGAGCTCCTACAATGAGCAGTTCTTC
j_call: TRBJ2-1
cdr3_length: 15
d_call: NA
v_call: TRBV6-4
clone_size: NA

cdr3_aa: CASTDPYEQYF
cdr3_nt: TGTGCCAGCACAGATCCCTACGAGCAGTACTTC
j_call: TRBJ2-7
cdr3_length: 11
d_call: NA
v_call: TRBV6-1
clone_size: NA

cdr3_aa: CAISATGTGKYGYTF
cdr3_nt: TGTGCCATCAGTGCGACCGGGACAGGGAAATATGGCTACACCTTC
j_call: TRBJ1-2
cdr3_length: 15
d_call: TRBD1
v_call: TRBV10-3
clone_size: few